A single sample gave rise to the 17 T cell receptor beta chains below, sequenced in a study of tumor and adjacent non-tumor tissue in lung cancer. The library came from three nested PCR rounds adapted from ARM-PCR protocols. TCRdb reprocessed the multiplex PCR reads with MiXCR, giving one entry per CDR3 protein. The table lists around 210,000 distinct CDR3 sequences, 60% to 85% of them singletons. This sample's RNA came from whole unsorted tissue. The sample was lung tumor tissue. Receptors originate from a man in his fifties or sixties with non-small cell lung cancer.

Worth noting for this clonotype: Given a much more abundant clone one base away, this may be a read error. The chain is built from TRBV29-1 and TRBJ1-1; TRBD1 agrees at 7 bases. With V trimmed by 6 bases and J by 6 bases, 10 bases remained unmatched. This CDR3 comprises 13 residues. In germline, CDR1 is SQVTM, CDR2 ANQGSEA. The CDR3 sequence: CSVNRGPVSEAFF. The CDR3 region has the DNA TGCAGCGTGAACAGGGGCCCAGTCTCTGAAGCTTTCTTT.

The chain uses TRBV6-2 or TRBV6-3 and TRBJ2-1; weak D call: TRBD2 (5 bases). V was shortened by 2 bases and J by 4 bases, with 24 bases between the two germline ends. The CDR3 length is 19 residues. CDR1 and CDR2 from the germline V gene are MNHEY and SVGEGT. The CDR3 here is CASSYPRMYLDSQYNEQFF. The CDR3 DNA is TGTGCCAGCAGTTACCCGAGAATGTACCTGGACTCGCAATACAATGAGCAGTTCTTC.

This clonotype was recorded only once. The junction differs from germline at one of its ends, possibly a read error. This rearrangement joins TRBV12-3 or TRBV12-4 to TRBJ1-2; D is ambiguous. The CDR3 extends over 15 amino acids. The CDR3 is CASSFGVRANYSYTF. The CDR3 bases are TGTGCCAGCAGTTTTGGGGTCAGAGCTAACTATAGCTACACCTTC.

Regarding this clonotype: This may come from a read error, since a much larger clone is one base off. The chain combines TRBV12-5 with TRBJ2-7; 8 nucleotides match TRBD2. The germline CDR1 and CDR2 sequences are LGHNT and FRNRAP. The CDR3 extends over 15 amino acids. The ends lost 7 bases at V and 2 bases at J; junction bases unmatched: 10. The CDR3: CASASSSGGAYEQYF. The CDR3 coding sequence is TGTGCTAGTGCCTCCTCGAGCGGGGGTGCCTACGAGCAGTACTTC.

Points on this clonotype: The junction differs from germline at one of its ends, possibly a read error. V and J are TRBV20-1 and TRBJ1-2, with 8 positions matching TRBD1. Looked up from germline, CDR1 is DFQATT and CDR2 is SNEGSKA (reference sequence). This CDR3 is built from 16 residues. The CDR3 reads CNARRGDRLGNYGYTF. CDR3 nucleotides: TGCAATGCTAGGCGGGGGGACAGGCTCGGGAACTATGGCTACACCTTC.

As for this clonotype: This clone may be a read error of a much larger clone one base away. This chain links TRBV4-1 with TRBJ1-1, with 8 bases matching TRBD1. V trimming: 3 bases; J trimming: 7 bases; junction bases outside the gene matches: 13. The CDR3 totals 16 residues. Per germline, CDR1 MGHRA and CDR2 YSYEKL. This CDR3 is CASSQLTGVRVDEAFF. Here the CDR3 DNA reads TGCGCCAGCAGCCAGCTGACAGGGGTAAGAGTGGATGAAGCTTTCTTT.

To note about this clonotype: A much more abundant neighbour one base away suggests this may be a read error. The chain employs TRBV11-3 and TRBJ2-1; 11 bases are a match to TRBD2. The CDR3 contains 14 residues. In germline, CDR1 is SGHNT, CDR2 YENEEA. The CDR3 reads CTSSQGLAGGKQFF. In DNA form, the CDR3 reads TGTACCAGCAGCCAGGGCCTAGCGGGGGGAAAGCAGTTCTTC.

The V gene is TRBV6-2 or TRBV6-3, the J gene TRBJ1-5; D gene ambiguous. The V end was cut by 2 bases, the J end by 7 bases, with 9 bases between. The germline CDR1 and CDR2 sequences are MNHEY and SVGEGT. The CDR3 loop spans 13 amino acids. This CDR3 is CASSYSQIQPQHF. As DNA, the CDR3 is TGTGCCAGCAGTTACAGTCAGATCCAGCCCCAGCATTTT.

This clonotype was seen more than once but under ten times. With a much larger clone just one base away, this may be a read error. The chain links TRBV29-1 to TRBJ2-7; 10 nucleotides align to TRBD1. The CDR3 runs 13 residues. V shed 4 bases, J shed 4 bases, and the junction held 4 bases outside the gene matches. Germline assignment: CDR1 SQVTM and CDR2 ANQGSEA. The CDR3 nucleotides are TGCAGCGTTGGGGGACAGGGGTGTTACGAGCAGTACTTC. This codes for CSVGGQGCYEQYF.

About this clonotype itself: At one of its ends the junction is not consistent with the germline gene, which may arise from a read error. The V gene is TRBV12-3 or TRBV12-4, the J gene TRBJ2-7; 9 nucleotides agree with TRBD1. The CDR3 totals 16 residues. CDR3 sequence reads: CANSQDRGSLSSEQYF. CDR3 nucleotides: TGTGCCAACAGCCAGGACAGGGGCTCCCTCTCCTCCGAGCAGTACTTC.

The CDR3 DNA is TGTGCCAGCAGCTTAGCGTTCCCTAGCGGGTATTACTCTGGGGCCAACGTCCTGACTTTC. Translation gives CASSLAFPSGYYSGANVLTF. V is TRBV11-1 and J is TRBJ2-6, with TRBD2 matching over 8 bases. This CDR3 is 20 amino acids long. CDR1 is SGHAT, CDR2 FQDESV, per germline (reference sequence). J lost 0 bases, V lost 0 bases, and 10 bases had no gene match.

About this clonotype: This may stem from a read error, because a much larger clone lies one nucleotide away. The chain recombines TRBV4-2 with TRBJ1-1; D unclear. In germline, CDR1 is LGHNA, CDR2 YNFKEQ. The CDR3 spans 15 residues. The CDR3 DNA reads as TGTGCCAACAGCCAAAATCATTCTCCGGGTCCCGGAGCTTTCTTT. It encodes CANSQNHSPGPGAFF.

This clonotype was counted a single time. Given a much more abundant clone one base away, this may be a read error. The rearrangement uses TRBV20-1 and TRBJ2-5, with TRBD2 identical over 8 bases. This CDR3 comprises 16 residues. Germline CDR1 and CDR2: DFQATT and SNEGSKA (reference sequence). The CDR3 loop reads CGASDPQRGIQETQYF. As DNA, the CDR3 is TGCGGTGCTAGTGACCCTCAGCGGGGGATCCAAGAGACCCAGTACTTC.

On this clonotype: A much larger clone lies a single base off, so this may be a read error. The rearrangement uses TRBV20-1 and TRBJ1-1, with unresolved D. This CDR3 is 11 amino acids long. CDR1 DFQATT and CDR2 SNEGSKA come from the germline V gene (reference sequence). V was shortened by 8 bases and J by 5 bases, with 12 bases between the two germline ends. The CDR3 nucleotides read TGCAGTACCTCTGGTGTTACTGAAGCTTTCTTT. It translates to CSTSGVTEAFF.

A word on this clonotype: A read error may produce the germline difference seen at one junction end. V usage is TRBV11-2 and J usage is TRBJ2-2; weak D call: TRBD1 (6 bases). This CDR3 is built from 16 residues. The germline CDR1 and CDR2 sequences are SGHAT and FQNNGV. The CDR3 DNA is TGTATCAGCAGCTTTAAACAGGGCATGAACACCGGGCAGCTGTTTTTT. It encodes CISSFKQGMNTGQLFF. The full variable domain, rest sourced from reference TRBV11-2 and TRBJ2-2, is EAGVAQSPRYKIIEKRQSVAFWCNPISGHATLYWYQQILGQGPKLLIQFQNNGVVDDSQLPKDRFSAERLKGVDSTLKIQPAKLEDSAVYLCISSFKQGMNTGQLFFGEGSRLTVL.

This clonotype came up a few times. Sequence at one end of the junction differs from germline and may be a read error. This chain uses TRBV6-2 or TRBV6-3 with TRBJ2-1; D not certain. Germline loops: CDR1 MNHEY, CDR2 SVGEGT. The CDR3 contains 10 residues. The CDR3 DNA follows: TGCGCACTTTTCCCCCATGAGCAGTTCTTC. Protein product: CALFPHEQFF.

About this clonotype: One end of the junction varies from germline; a read error may be responsible. V usage is TRBV11-2 and J usage is TRBJ2-3, with a weak D call TRBD1 (5 bases). Germline assignment: CDR1 SGHAT and CDR2 FQNNGV. The CDR3 consists of 15 residues. The CDR3 here is CAISFERWGRNTQYF. The CDR3 region has the DNA TGTGCCATCAGCTTTGAACGGTGGGGCCGTAATACGCAGTATTTT. The variable domain in full, with the rest retrieved from reference TRBV11-2 and TRBJ2-3, is EAGVAQSPRYKIIEKRQSVAFWCNPISGHATLYWYQQILGQGPKLLIQFQNNGVVDDSQLPKDRFSAERLKGVDSTLKIQPAKLEDSAVYLCAISFERWGRNTQYFGPGTRLTVL.